The 10 T cell receptor beta chains given below trace back to one sample, sequenced in a study of identical twins. TCRdb itself ran the 5' RACE reads through MiXCR, one entry per CDR3 protein. The table includes about 210,000 distinct CDR3 sequences, around 9.6% detected once. The sample was memory (CD45RO+) T cells sorted from blood. The origin of the receptors is a woman in her late teens or twenties in good health.

This clonotype was recorded many times. The chain links TRBV12-3 or TRBV12-4 to TRBJ1-1; 7 bases are shared with TRBD1. The J segment lost 4 bases and the V segment lost 7 bases, leaving 6 bases of the junction unmatched. The CDR3 runs to 13 residues. The CDR3 protein is CASILRGGTEAFF. The CDR3 nucleotides are TGTGCCAGCATCCTCAGGGGGGGCACTGAAGCTTTCTTT.

This chain uses TRBV5-6 with TRBJ1-6; tentatively, D is TRBD1 (5 bases). CDR1 is SGHDT, CDR2 YYEEEE, per germline. The CDR3 consists of 16 residues. V was pared by 4 bases and J by 4 bases, with 15 bases between. The CDR3 region is CASSQGPTPYNSPLHF. As DNA, the CDR3 is TGTGCCAGCAGCCAGGGACCGACGCCTTATAATTCACCCCTCCACTTT.

This chain joins TRBV12-3 or TRBV12-4 and TRBJ2-1; TRBD2 aligns across 7 bases. J was trimmed by 5 bases and V by 6 bases; bases with no gene match: 4. CDR3 size: 13 residues. Here the CDR3 reads CASRPTSDNEQFF. The CDR3 DNA follows: TGTGCCAGCAGACCAACTAGCGACAATGAGCAGTTCTTC.

This clonotype turned up a few times. The genes are TRBV20-1 and TRBJ1-5, with 7 bases matching TRBD1. This CDR3 spans 15 amino acids. CDR1 and CDR2 (germline): DFQATT, SNEGSKA (reference sequence). Trimming took 7 bases from V and 0 from J; bases not matched to a gene: 9. CDR3 amino acids: CSGMPTGYSNQPQHF. CDR3 nucleotide sequence: TGCAGTGGTATGCCGACAGGGTATAGCAATCAGCCCCAGCATTTT.

This clonotype was counted many times. V is TRBV5-1 and J is TRBJ2-2, with D uncertain. Germline CDR1 is SGHRS and CDR2 is YFSETQ. V gave up 0 bases and J gave up 5 bases, with 5 bases separating them. The length of the CDR3 is 13 residues. CDR3 in DNA: TGCGCCAGCAGCTTGGATGGGACCGGGGAGCTGTTTTTT. The encoded protein is CASSLDGTGELFF.

The chain joins TRBV6-1 to TRBJ2-3, with D tentatively TRBD2 (6 bases). The CDR3 is 15 amino acids. Germline V gives CDR1 MNHNS, CDR2 SASEGT. V was cut by 1 base and J by 0 bases, with 8 bases left in between. CDR3 sequence: CASSEVAGSTDTQYF. CDR3 DNA sequence: TGTGCCAGCAGTGAAGTGGCGGGGAGCACAGATACGCAGTATTTT.

This clonotype was found a few times. V is TRBV30 and J is TRBJ1-2; D gene unclear. The V end lost 3 bases, the J end lost 4 bases, and 6 bases lay between the germline ends. CDR1 GTSNPN and CDR2 SVGIG come from the germline V gene (reference sequence). The CDR3 contains 11 residues. The CDR3 loop reads CAWRQIYGYTF. In DNA form, the CDR3 reads TGTGCCTGGAGACAGATCTATGGCTACACCTTC.

The chain employs TRBV14 and TRBJ2-7, with 7 nucleotides matching TRBD2. V was pared by 6 bases and J by 2 bases, with 7 bases of the junction left unmatched. The CDR3 sequence is 14 residues long. Germline CDR1 and CDR2: SGHDN and FVKESK. DNA of the CDR3: TGTGCCAGCAGTTTTGCGGGAGTTCCCTACGAGCAGTACTTC. Its protein is CASSFAGVPYEQYF.

The chain uses TRBV5-1 and TRBJ2-5, with 9 bases fitting TRBD1. Per the germline V gene, CDR1 is SGHRS and CDR2 is YFSETQ. Germline trimming cut 4 bases from V and 5 bases from J; bases unmatched to any gene: 6. This CDR3 contains 14 residues. This CDR3 reads CASSGTGIGETQYF. The CDR3 DNA is TGCGCCAGCAGCGGGACAGGGATTGGGGAGACCCAGTACTTC.

This chain links TRBV20-1 with TRBJ2-1, with 12 bases identical to TRBD1. The CDR3 sequence is 15 residues long. V gave up 3 bases and J gave up 10 bases; unmatched junction bases: 10. The germline CDR1 and CDR2 sequences are DFQATT and SNEGSKA (reference sequence). The CDR3 nucleotides are TGCAGTGCTAGCGGGACAGGGGGCGCATCCGTCGAGCAGTTCTTC. Its translation: CSASGTGGASVEQFF.